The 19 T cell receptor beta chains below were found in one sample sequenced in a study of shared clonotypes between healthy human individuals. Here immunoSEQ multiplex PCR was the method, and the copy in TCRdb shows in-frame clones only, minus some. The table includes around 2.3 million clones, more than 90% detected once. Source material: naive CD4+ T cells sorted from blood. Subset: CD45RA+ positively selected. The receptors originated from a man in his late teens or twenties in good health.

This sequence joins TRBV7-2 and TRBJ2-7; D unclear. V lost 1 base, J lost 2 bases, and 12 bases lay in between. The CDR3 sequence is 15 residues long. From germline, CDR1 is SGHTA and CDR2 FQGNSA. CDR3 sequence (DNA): TGTGCCAGCAGCTTAGAAGTCGGGCTCGCCTACGAGCAGTACTTC. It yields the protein CASSLEVGLAYEQYF.

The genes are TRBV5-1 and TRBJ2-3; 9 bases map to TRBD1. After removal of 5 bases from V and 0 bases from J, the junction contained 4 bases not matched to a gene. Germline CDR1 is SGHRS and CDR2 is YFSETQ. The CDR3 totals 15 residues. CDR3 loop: CASSRTGDSTDTQYF. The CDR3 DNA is TGCGCCAGCAGTAGGACAGGGGATAGCACAGATACGCAGTATTTT.

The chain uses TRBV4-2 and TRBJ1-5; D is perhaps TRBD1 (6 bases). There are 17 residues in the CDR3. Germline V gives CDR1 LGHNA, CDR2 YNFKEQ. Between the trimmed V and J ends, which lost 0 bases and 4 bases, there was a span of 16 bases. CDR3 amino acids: CASSQDNAGTSNQPQHF. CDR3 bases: TGTGCCAGCAGCCAAGATAATGCCGGGACATCTAATCAGCCCCAGCATTTT.

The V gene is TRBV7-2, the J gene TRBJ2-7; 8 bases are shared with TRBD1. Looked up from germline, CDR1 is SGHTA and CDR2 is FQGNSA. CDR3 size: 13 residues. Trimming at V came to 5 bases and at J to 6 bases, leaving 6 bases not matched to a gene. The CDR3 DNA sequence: TGTGCCAGCAGCCGAAGGACAGGGAGCGAGCAGTACTTC. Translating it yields CASSRRTGSEQYF.

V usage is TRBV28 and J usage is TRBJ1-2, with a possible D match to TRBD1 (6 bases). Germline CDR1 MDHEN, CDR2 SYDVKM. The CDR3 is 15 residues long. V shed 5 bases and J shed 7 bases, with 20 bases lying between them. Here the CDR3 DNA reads TGTGCCAGCAGTACCAGGGGAGGACTAAGAGGTGGCTACACCTTC. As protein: CASSTRGGLRGGYTF.

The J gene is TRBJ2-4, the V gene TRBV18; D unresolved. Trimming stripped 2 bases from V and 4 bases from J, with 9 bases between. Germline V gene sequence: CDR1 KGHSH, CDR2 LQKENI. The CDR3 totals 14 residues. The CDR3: CASSPGVEKNIQYF. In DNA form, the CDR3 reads TGTGCCAGCTCACCAGGCGTGGAGAAAAACATTCAGTACTTC.

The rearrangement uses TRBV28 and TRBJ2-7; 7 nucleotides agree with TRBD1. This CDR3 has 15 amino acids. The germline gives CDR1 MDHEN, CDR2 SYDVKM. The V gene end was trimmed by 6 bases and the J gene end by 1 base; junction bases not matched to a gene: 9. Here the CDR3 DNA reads TGTGCCAGCAGGAAGGCAGGGGGAATTTCCTACGAGCAGTACTTC. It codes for CASRKAGGISYEQYF.

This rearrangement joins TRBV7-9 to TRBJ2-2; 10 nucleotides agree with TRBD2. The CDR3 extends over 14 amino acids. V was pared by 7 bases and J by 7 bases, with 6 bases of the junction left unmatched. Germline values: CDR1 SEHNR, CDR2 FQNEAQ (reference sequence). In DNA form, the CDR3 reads TGTGCCAGCAAAGAACTAGCGGGAATCGGGGAGCTGTTTTTT. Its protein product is CASKELAGIGELFF.

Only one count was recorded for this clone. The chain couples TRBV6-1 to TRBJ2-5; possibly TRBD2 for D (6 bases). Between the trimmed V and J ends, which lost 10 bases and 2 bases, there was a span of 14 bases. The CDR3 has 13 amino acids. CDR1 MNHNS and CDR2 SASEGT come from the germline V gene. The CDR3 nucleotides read TGTGCCACCAGCGGGCAGAAACAAGAGACCCAGTACTTC. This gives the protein CATSGQKQETQYF.

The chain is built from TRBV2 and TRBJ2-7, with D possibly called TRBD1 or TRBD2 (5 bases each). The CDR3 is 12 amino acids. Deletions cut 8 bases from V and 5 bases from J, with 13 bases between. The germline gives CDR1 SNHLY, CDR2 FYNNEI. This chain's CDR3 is CASLGTKNEQYF. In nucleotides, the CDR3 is TGTGCCAGCCTGGGGACCAAGAACGAGCAGTACTTC.

The CDR3 region is CASSFYQGGDTQYF. CDR3 DNA sequence: TGTGCCAGCAGTTTTTATCAAGGCGGGGATACGCAGTATTTT. The chain is built from TRBV27 and TRBJ2-3, with D tentatively TRBD2 (5 bases). Germline V gives CDR1 MNHEY, CDR2 SMNVEV (reference sequence). The CDR3 has 14 amino acids. V lost 3 bases and J 6 bases, leaving 13 bases between the germline ends.

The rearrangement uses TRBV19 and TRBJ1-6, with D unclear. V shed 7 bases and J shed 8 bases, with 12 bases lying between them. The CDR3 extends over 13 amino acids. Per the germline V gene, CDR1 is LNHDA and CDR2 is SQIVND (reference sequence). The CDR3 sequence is CASKVLADSPLHF. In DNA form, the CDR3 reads TGTGCCAGTAAGGTGCTTGCAGATTCACCCCTCCACTTT. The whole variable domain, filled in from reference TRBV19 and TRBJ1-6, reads DGGITQSPKYLFRKEGQNVTLSCEQNLNHDAMYWYRQDPGQGLRLIYYSQIVNDFQKGDIAEGYSVSREKKESFPLTVTSAQKNPTAFYLCASKVLADSPLHFGNGTRLTVT.

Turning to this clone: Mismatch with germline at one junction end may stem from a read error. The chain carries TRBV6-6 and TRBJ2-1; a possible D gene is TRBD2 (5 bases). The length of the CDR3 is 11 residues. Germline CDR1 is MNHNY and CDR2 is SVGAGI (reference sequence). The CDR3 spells CASSWGAPLIF. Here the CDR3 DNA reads TGTGCCAGCAGTTGGGGAGCGCCTCTGATCTTC.

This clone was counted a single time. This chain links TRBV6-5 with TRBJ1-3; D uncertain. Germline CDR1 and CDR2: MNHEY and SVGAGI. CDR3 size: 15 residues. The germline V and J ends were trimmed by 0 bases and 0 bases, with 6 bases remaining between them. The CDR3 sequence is CASSYSSSSGNTIYF. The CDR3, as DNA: TGTGCCAGCAGTTACTCGAGCAGCTCTGGAAACACCATATATTTT.

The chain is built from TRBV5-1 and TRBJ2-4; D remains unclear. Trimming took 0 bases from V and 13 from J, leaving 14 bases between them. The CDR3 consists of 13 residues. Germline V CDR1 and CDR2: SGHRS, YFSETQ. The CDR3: CASSLAGVTEQYF. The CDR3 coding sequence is TGCGCCAGCAGCTTGGCCGGAGTGACGGAACAGTACTTC.

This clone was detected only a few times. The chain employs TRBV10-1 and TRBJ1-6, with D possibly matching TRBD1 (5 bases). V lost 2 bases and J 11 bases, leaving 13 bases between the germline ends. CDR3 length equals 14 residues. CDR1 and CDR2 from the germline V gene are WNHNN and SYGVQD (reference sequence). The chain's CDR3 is CASSEEWRGAPLHF. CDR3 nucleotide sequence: TGCGCCAGCAGTGAGGAGTGGAGAGGGGCACCCCTCCACTTT.

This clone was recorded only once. CDR3 amino acids: CASRPGLAGATDTQYF. The CDR3 DNA is TGTGCCAGCAGACCAGGACTAGCGGGGGCCACAGATACGCAGTATTTT. This sequence joins TRBV27 and TRBJ2-3; 13 bases map to TRBD2. Unmatched junction bases numbered 5, after V lost 6 bases and J lost 2 bases. The length of the CDR3 is 16 residues. Germline V lookup: CDR1 MNHEY, CDR2 SMNVEV (reference sequence).

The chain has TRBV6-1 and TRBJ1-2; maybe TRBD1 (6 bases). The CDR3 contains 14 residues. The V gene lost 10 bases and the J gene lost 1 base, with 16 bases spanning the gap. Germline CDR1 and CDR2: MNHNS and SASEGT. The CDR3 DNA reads TGTGCCACCTTAGGGGGATCTCTTAACTATGGCTACACCTTC. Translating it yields CATLGGSLNYGYTF.

The CDR3: CATLLTSGDEQYF. DNA for the CDR3: TGTGCCACCTTACTGACTAGCGGAGACGAGCAGTACTTC. The chain couples TRBV18 to TRBJ2-7, with TRBD2 identical over 9 bases. The CDR3 loop spans 13 amino acids. The ends lost 10 bases at V and 5 bases at J; junction bases unmatched: 9. Germline V lookup: CDR1 KGHSH, CDR2 LQKENI.